This T cell receptor beta chain was identified during a study of T cell responses to AZD1222 COVID-19 vaccine. Study-level points and caveats: Clonal diversity was possibly underestimated; the donors were predominantly white British and more often female. Close to half of spike-specific TCRs reportedly recognize unmutated variant regions. Among those given AZD1222, only six were seropositive at baseline.

Profiled with immunoSEQ multiplex PCR; TCRdb holds only in-frame clones, not every one. The sample contains 130,000 or so clones, 90% to 95% of which appear only once. V dropped 5 bases and J dropped 8 bases, with 15 bases sitting between them. The CDR3 has 14 residues. In germline, CDR1 is SGHVS, CDR2 FQNEAQ. Comments on this clone: Antigen unknown.

This sequence originates from an adult in good health. The rearrangement joins TRBV7-8 to TRBJ1-4; no definite D call. The sequences come from peripheral blood, collected on day 0 of MenACWY control vaccination. This chain's CDR3 is CASSLDAGWEKLFF. CDR3 nucleotides: TGTGCCAGCAGCCTGGACGCGGGTTGGGAAAAACTGTTTTTT.